Shown below are 27 T cell receptor beta chains from a single sample sequenced in a study of shared clonotypes between healthy human individuals. The repertoire was sequenced with immunoSEQ multiplex PCR; TCRdb's copy has only in-frame clones and lacks some. Among roughly 2.4 million clones, about 94% were seen once, and the ten largest hold over 0.1%. Sequenced input: naive CD4+ T cells sorted from blood. Regarding subset: CD45RA+ positively selected. The receptors stem from a man aged 18 to 30 in good health.

The table lists this clone with a count of one. Other DNA sequences in this specimen translate into the identical CDR3. The chain joins TRBV5-4 to TRBJ1-6; 7 bases agree with TRBD1. V lost 5 bases and J lost 7; bases outside the gene matches: 6. CDR1 and CDR2 from the germline V gene are SGHNT and YYREEE (reference sequence). The CDR3 is 14 residues long. The CDR3 here is CASSSQQGNSPLHF. CDR3 in DNA: TGTGCCAGCAGTTCTCAACAGGGGAATTCACCCCTCCACTTT.

The J gene is TRBJ1-2, the V gene TRBV25-1; D unclear. V lost 8 bases and J 0 bases, leaving 10 bases between the germline ends. This CDR3 is 13 amino acids long. In germline, CDR1 is MGHDK, CDR2 SYGVNS. CDR3 protein: CASEGIPNYGYTF. CDR3 DNA sequence: TGTGCCAGCGAGGGTATTCCTAACTATGGCTACACCTTC.

This clone was recorded once. The V and J genes are TRBV4-1 and TRBJ2-5; the D gene is possibly TRBD1 (6 bases). The germline gives CDR1 MGHRA, CDR2 YSYEKL. The CDR3 consists of 15 residues. V was cut by 3 bases and J by 4 bases, with 15 bases left in between. CDR3: CASSHAGALGETQYF. The CDR3 region has the DNA TGCGCCAGCAGCCATGCAGGGGCTCTTGGAGAGACCCAGTACTTC.

Worth noting for this clone: The sample contains more than one DNA sequence encoding this CDR3. The chain uses TRBV4-3 and TRBJ1-2, with D unclear. The V end lost 0 bases, the J end lost 0 bases, and 8 bases lay between the germline ends. This CDR3 spans 15 amino acids. Germline CDR1 reads LGHNA; CDR2 reads YSLEER. CDR3 residues: CASSQEARANYGYTF. The CDR3 DNA follows: TGCGCCAGCAGCCAAGAGGCAAGGGCTAACTATGGCTACACCTTC.

The chain couples TRBV5-1 to TRBJ1-5; D call uncertain. The CDR3 covers 15 residues. Germline CDR1 reads SGHRS; CDR2 reads YFSETQ. V shed 0 bases and J shed 2 bases, with 9 bases lying between them. CDR3 nucleotide sequence: TGCGCCAGCAGCTTGGATGGGGTGGGCAATCAGCCCCAGCATTTT. It specifies CASSLDGVGNQPQHF.

The chain combines TRBV2 with TRBJ2-7; 7 bases line up with TRBD2. Unmatched junction bases numbered 11, after V lost 6 bases and J lost 3 bases. The CDR3 is made up of 15 amino acids. Germline CDR1 reads SNHLY; CDR2 reads FYNNEI. The CDR3 is CASRKGLADYYEQYF. Written as DNA, the CDR3 is TGTGCCAGCAGGAAGGGGCTAGCGGATTACTACGAGCAGTACTTC. Supplemented by reference TRBV2 and TRBJ2-7, the full variable domain reads EPEVTQTPSHQVTQMGQEVILRCVPISNHLYFYWYRQILGQKVEFLVSFYNNEISEKSEIFDDQFSVERPDGSNFTLKIRSTKLEDSAMYFCASRKGLADYYEQYFGPGTRLTVT.

The V gene is TRBV27, the J gene TRBJ2-5, with 7 bases fitting TRBD1. Germline CDR1 and CDR2: MNHEY and SMNVEV (reference sequence). Losses at the gene ends were 7 bases for V and 4 bases for J; bases not matched to a gene: 21. The length of the CDR3 is 18 residues. CDR3 coding DNA: TGTGCCAGCACACCTTTACTGGCTTCGGGACAGAGGGGAGAGACCCAGTACTTC. It yields the protein CASTPLLASGQRGETQYF.

The chain has TRBV6-5 and TRBJ2-3; tentatively, D is TRBD1 (6 bases). The V and J ends lost 6 bases and 13 bases respectively, with 20 bases between them. This CDR3 comprises 13 residues. Germline values: CDR1 MNHEY, CDR2 SVGAGI. As DNA, the CDR3 is TGTGCCAGCAGATCTCACAGGGCTACCGGGGAGTATTTT. Encoded protein: CASRSHRATGEYF.

The chain has TRBV6-5 and TRBJ2-3; a possible D gene is TRBD2 (6 bases). Trimming pared 6 bases from V and 4 bases from J, leaving 14 bases between. The CDR3 runs 14 residues. The germline CDR1 and CDR2 sequences are MNHEY and SVGAGI. This chain's CDR3 is CASSISPGADTQYF. The CDR3 nucleotides are TGTGCCAGCAGCATCTCACCGGGGGCAGATACGCAGTATTTT.

As to this clone: Distinct nucleotide sequences in the sample also encode this CDR3. The chain carries TRBV28 and TRBJ2-5; D is possibly TRBD2 (6 bases). CDR1 MDHEN and CDR2 SYDVKM come from the germline V gene. The ends were cut back, 5 bases at V and 5 bases at J, with 9 bases in the middle. The CDR3 consists of 12 residues. The CDR3: CASSGGRETQYF. The CDR3 nucleotides are TGTGCCAGCAGTGGGGGGAGGGAGACCCAGTACTTC.

The V call is TRBV6-5, the J call TRBJ2-1; 8 bases map to TRBD1. The CDR3 runs 15 residues. Germline V lookup: CDR1 MNHEY, CDR2 SVGAGI. Losses at the gene ends were 6 bases for V and 7 bases for J; bases not matched to a gene: 11. CDR3 residues: CASRLGQGARNEQFF. The CDR3 bases are TGTGCCAGCAGACTAGGGCAGGGGGCGCGAAATGAGCAGTTCTTC.

CDR3 sequence: CSASQATNEKLFF. The CDR3 DNA is TGCAGCGCCTCTCAAGCAACTAATGAAAAACTGTTTTTT. J is TRBJ1-4 and V is TRBV29-1; D unresolved. The CDR3 totals 13 residues. Germline V gene sequence: CDR1 SQVTM, CDR2 ANQGSEA. Trimming stripped 7 bases from V and 0 bases from J, with 9 bases between.

J is TRBJ1-1 and V is TRBV11-3, with D tentatively TRBD1 (5 bases). The germline CDR1 and CDR2 sequences are SGHNT and YENEEA. CDR3 length: 14 residues. The germline V and J ends were trimmed by 5 bases and 13 bases, with 23 bases remaining between them. CDR3 nucleotide sequence: TGTGCCAGCAGCCCGAATTCAGGGCCATCTCCTAGTTTCTTT. Amino acid sequence: CASSPNSGPSPSFF.

J is TRBJ1-5 and V is TRBV5-1; D is uncertain. V was cut by 0 bases and J by 0 bases, with 7 bases left in between. This CDR3 has 15 residues. Per germline, CDR1 SGHRS and CDR2 YFSETQ. CDR3 in amino acids: CASSLGHDSNQPQHF. The CDR3 DNA sequence: TGCGCCAGCAGCTTGGGGCACGATAGCAATCAGCCCCAGCATTTT.

The J gene is TRBJ2-3, the V gene TRBV5-1, with 9 bases aligning to TRBD2. Germline V gene data show CDR1 as SGHRS and CDR2 as YFSETQ. After removal of 4 bases from V and 5 bases from J, the junction contained 20 bases not matched to a gene. CDR3 length: 19 residues. The CDR3 region is CASSRTELAGILRRDTQYF. The CDR3 DNA reads TGCGCCAGCAGCCGAACGGAGCTAGCGGGAATCTTGCGGCGAGATACGCAGTATTTT.

The chain is built from TRBV10-3 and TRBJ1-2; no firm D call. CDR3 size: 13 residues. Trimming shortened V by 5 bases and J by 2 bases, and 9 bases separated the two germline ends. Germline V gives CDR1 ENHRY, CDR2 SYGVKD. This CDR3 reads CAISTAENYGYTF. In DNA form, the CDR3 reads TGTGCCATCAGTACAGCAGAGAACTATGGCTACACCTTC.

The chain joins TRBV6-5 to TRBJ2-7; D unclear. V lost 5 bases, J lost 5 bases, and 13 bases lay in between. This CDR3 spans 13 amino acids. The germline CDR1 and CDR2 sequences are MNHEY and SVGAGI. Written as DNA, the CDR3 is TGTGCCAGCAGTAGGGATCCCGGTGACGAGCAGTACTTC. Residues: CASSRDPGDEQYF.

This clone was detected only once. The chain joins TRBV14 to TRBJ2-7, with 10 positions matching TRBD2. The trim removed 2 bases at V and 3 bases at J, leaving 4 bases unmatched. The CDR3 is 15 residues long. CDR1 and CDR2 from the germline V gene are SGHDN and FVKESK. The CDR3 sequence is CASSQIGLAVYEQYF. Written as DNA, the CDR3 is TGTGCCAGCAGCCAAATCGGACTAGCGGTCTACGAGCAGTACTTC.

In the case of this clone: Other DNA sequences in the sample encode the same CDR3. The chain links TRBV28 to TRBJ1-5, with a possible D match to TRBD1 (5 bases). The CDR3 is 12 residues long. Germline CDR1 and CDR2: MDHEN and SYDVKM. Trimming shortened V by 3 bases and J by 7 bases, and 7 bases separated the two germline ends. The CDR3 sequence is CASSLRGQPQHF. The CDR3, as DNA: TGTGCCAGCAGTTTGAGGGGCCAGCCCCAGCATTTT.

This clone was detected only once. The chain is built from TRBV11-2 and TRBJ1-4; D may be TRBD1 (5 bases). The germline CDR1 and CDR2 sequences are SGHAT and FQNNGV. Trimming took 2 bases from V and 4 from J, leaving 17 bases between them. This CDR3 comprises 17 residues. This CDR3 is CASSLTGETEHNEKLFF. The CDR3 nucleotides are TGTGCCAGCAGCTTAACGGGCGAGACAGAACATAATGAAAAACTGTTTTTT.

The V gene is TRBV28, the J gene TRBJ2-3; D is possibly TRBD2 (5 bases). Deletions cut 3 bases from V and 4 bases from J, with 8 bases between. This CDR3 has 13 residues. The germline V gene encodes CDR1 MDHEN and CDR2 SYDVKM. The CDR3 DNA sequence: TGTGCCAGCAGTTTCCCCGGGGCAGATACGCAGTATTTT. Encoded protein: CASSFPGADTQYF.

This chain connects TRBV21-1 to TRBJ1-5. TRBV21-1 is shown as a pseudogene. The CDR3 covers 15 residues. The CDR3 spells CASTTGEHNSQPQHF. In DNA form, the CDR3 reads TGTGCCAGCACCACGGGGGAGCATAACTCCCAGCCCCAGCATTTT.

As for this clone: At the DNA level, this CDR3 is encoded by other sequences in the same sample as well. The genes are TRBV5-1 and TRBJ1-1; D remains unclear. CDR3 length: 13 amino acids. Between the trimmed V and J ends, which lost 3 bases and 0 bases, there was a span of 6 bases. Germline CDR1 and CDR2: SGHRS and YFSETQ. The CDR3 region is CASSSSMNTEAFF. CDR3 sequence (DNA): TGCGCCAGCAGCTCGTCAATGAACACTGAAGCTTTCTTT.

In its sample, this clone was seen once. The chain employs TRBV2 and TRBJ1-4; TRBD1 might be the D (6 bases). This CDR3 comprises 15 residues. Trimming removed 8 bases from V and 2 bases from J, with 15 bases in between. The germline V gene encodes CDR1 SNHLY and CDR2 FYNNEI. CDR3 region: CASRTSDSTNEKLFF. In DNA, the CDR3 is TGTGCCAGCCGTACCTCGGACAGTACTAATGAAAAACTGTTTTTT. The whole variable domain, remainder taken from reference TRBV2 and TRBJ1-4, is EPEVTQTPSHQVTQMGQEVILRCVPISNHLYFYWYRQILGQKVEFLVSFYNNEISEKSEIFDDQFSVERPDGSNFTLKIRSTKLEDSAMYFCASRTSDSTNEKLFFGSGTQLSVL.

CDR3 sequence reads: CACQRGARGYTF. The DNA of the CDR3 is TGTGCCTGTCAACGGGGGGCGCGAGGCTACACCTTC. The chain combines TRBV30 with TRBJ1-2; perhaps TRBD1 as D (6 bases). The CDR3 runs to 12 residues. CDR1 and CDR2 from the germline V gene are GTSNPN and SVGIG (reference sequence). V lost 6 bases, J lost 8 bases, and 16 bases lay in between.

The chain carries TRBV5-1 and TRBJ2-5; D is ambiguous. Germline loops: CDR1 SGHRS, CDR2 YFSETQ. The CDR3 is made up of 13 amino acids. The V gene lost 4 bases and the J gene lost 1 base, with 8 bases spanning the gap. The CDR3 sequence is CASSGPSQETQYF. The CDR3 DNA follows: TGCGCCAGCAGCGGGCCAAGCCAAGAGACCCAGTACTTC.

The gene calls are TRBV9 and TRBJ1-2; 8 bases are a match to TRBD1. The CDR3 consists of 14 residues. The V gene end was trimmed by 6 bases and the J gene end by 4 bases; junction bases not matched to a gene: 8. CDR1 is SGDLS, CDR2 YYNGEE, per germline. The CDR3 spells CASTPDRAIYGYTF. CDR3 coding DNA: TGTGCCAGCACCCCGGACAGGGCAATCTATGGCTACACCTTC.